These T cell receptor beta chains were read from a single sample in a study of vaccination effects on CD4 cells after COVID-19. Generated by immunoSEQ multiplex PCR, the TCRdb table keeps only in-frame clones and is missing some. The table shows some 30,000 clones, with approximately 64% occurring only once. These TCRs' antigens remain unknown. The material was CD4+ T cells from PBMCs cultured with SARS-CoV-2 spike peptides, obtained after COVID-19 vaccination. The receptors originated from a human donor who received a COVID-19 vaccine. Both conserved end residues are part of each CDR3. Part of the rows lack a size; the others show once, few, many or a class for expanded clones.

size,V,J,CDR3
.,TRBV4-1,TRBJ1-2,CASSQGGGGTYGYTF
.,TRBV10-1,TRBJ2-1,CASSESDSIYEQFF
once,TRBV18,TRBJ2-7,CASSPRGTDEQYF
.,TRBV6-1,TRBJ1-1,CASSDGGRRTEAFF
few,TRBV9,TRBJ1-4,CASSVGEGGKLFF
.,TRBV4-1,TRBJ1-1,CASSPRLTGAMNTEAFF
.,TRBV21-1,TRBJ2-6,CASSKALLQGAGANVLTF
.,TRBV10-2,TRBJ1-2,CASSDWDQDLYGYTF
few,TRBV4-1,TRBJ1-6,CASSFILGGNSPLHF
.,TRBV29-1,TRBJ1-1,CSAEGSQGNMNTEAFF
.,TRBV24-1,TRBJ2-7,CATSDSDREQYF
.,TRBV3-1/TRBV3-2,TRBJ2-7,CASSQVNEQYF
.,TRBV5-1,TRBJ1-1,CASSLQGSNTEAFF
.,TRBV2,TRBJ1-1,CASEGQGVNTEAFF
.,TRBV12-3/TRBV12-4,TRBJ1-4,CASSSSGGKLFF
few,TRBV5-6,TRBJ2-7,CASSQTDEQYF
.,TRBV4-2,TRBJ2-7,CASSQDRALADYKQYF
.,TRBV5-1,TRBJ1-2,CASSSGGNYGYTF
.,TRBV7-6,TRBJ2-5,CASSQTGTGDITQYF
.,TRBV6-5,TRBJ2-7,CASSYSGGGNYEQYF
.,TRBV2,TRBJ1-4,CASREQGEGEKLFF
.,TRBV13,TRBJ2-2,CASSFYGRRTGELFF
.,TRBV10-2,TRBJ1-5,CASRPDPEQPQHF
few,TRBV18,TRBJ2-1,CASDTLGTGGRFYNEQFF
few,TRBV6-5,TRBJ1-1,CASSYGDLNTEAFF
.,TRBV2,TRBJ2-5,CATSRTGRETQYF
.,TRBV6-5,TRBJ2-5,CASRVETQYF